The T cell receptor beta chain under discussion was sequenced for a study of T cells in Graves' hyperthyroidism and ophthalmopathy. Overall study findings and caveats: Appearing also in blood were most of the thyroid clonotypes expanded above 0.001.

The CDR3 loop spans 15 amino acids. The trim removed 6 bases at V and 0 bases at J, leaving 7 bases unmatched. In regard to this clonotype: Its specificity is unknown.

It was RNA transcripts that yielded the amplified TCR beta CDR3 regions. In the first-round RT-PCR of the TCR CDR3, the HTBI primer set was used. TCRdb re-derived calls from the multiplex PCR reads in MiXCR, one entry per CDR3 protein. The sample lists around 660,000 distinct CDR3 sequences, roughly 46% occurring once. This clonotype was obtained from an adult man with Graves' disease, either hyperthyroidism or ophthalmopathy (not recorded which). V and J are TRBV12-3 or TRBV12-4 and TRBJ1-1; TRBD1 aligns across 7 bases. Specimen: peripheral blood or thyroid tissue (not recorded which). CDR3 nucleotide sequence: TGTGCCAGCAGCGATACGACAGGGATGAACACTGAAGCTTTCTTT. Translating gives CASSDTTGMNTEAFF.